This T cell receptor (beta chain) was recorded in a study of Graves' ophthalmopathy and Graves' hyperthyroidism. Study information: Peripheral blood samples were taken at initial diagnosis, before any treatment.

RNA served as the template for amplifying TCR beta CDR3 regions. HTBI primers were used in a first-round RT-PCR, which preceded a second-round multiplex PCR. MiXCR, run by TCRdb on the multiplex PCR reads, gives a single entry per CDR3 protein. The sample has under 350,000 distinct CDR3 sequences, under 20% seen once; the top ten hold 9% to 15%. Points from the study as a whole: The model predicted progression of ophthalmopathy with a sensitivity of roughly 70%, and its specificity was about 73%.

Trimming at V came to 2 bases and at J to 6 bases, leaving 8 bases not matched to a gene. CDR1 and CDR2 from the germline V gene are SNHLY and FYNNEI. The CDR3 is 15 amino acids. This clonotype was counted ten times or more. Its specificity is not known. Sequenced material: peripheral blood. The chain carries TRBV2 and TRBJ2-7; 9 bases are shared with TRBD1. The receptor's source is an adult man with Graves' ophthalmopathy. The CDR3 region is CASSEYGQGSVEQYF. In DNA, the CDR3 is TGTGCCAGCAGTGAATACGGACAGGGGAGTGTCGAGCAGTACTTC.